This T cell receptor beta chain was recorded in a study of T cells after yellow fever vaccination. About the research overall: It was SMART-Seq v4 Ultra Low Input that prepared the fractions with low cell numbers.

Study-wide results and caveats: Just a small share of clonotypes turned up in the CD4 compartment as well as the CD8 compartment.

Per germline, CDR1 SGHAT and CDR2 FQNNGV. CDR3 size: 21 residues. Germline trimming cut 1 base from V and 1 base from J; bases unmatched to any gene: 14. A universal primer site and UMIs were added as TCR cDNA was made by 5'RACE template switching. Using its own MiXCR run on the 5' RACE reads, TCRdb lists one record per CDR3 protein. Found here are some 390,000 distinct CDR3 sequences, under 7.5% of them singletons; the top ten hold over 14%. A remark on this clonotype: Its antigen remains unidentified.

The receptor was isolated from a man younger than 40 who received the YFV17D yellow fever vaccine. The rearrangement links TRBV11-2 to TRBJ2-6; 9 positions match TRBD2. Sequencing was performed on PBMCs, taken 5 days after the yellow fever booster vaccination. CDR3 nucleotide sequence: TGTGCCAGCAGCTTAGTAGCGGGAGCTGTATTATCTCGGTCTGGGGCCAACGTCCTGACTTTC. It specifies CASSLVAGAVLSRSGANVLTF. Full variable domain (missing parts from reference TRBV11-2 and TRBJ2-6): EAGVAQSPRYKIIEKRQSVAFWCNPISGHATLYWYQQILGQGPKLLIQFQNNGVVDDSQLPKDRFSAERLKGVDSTLKIQPAKLEDSAVYLCASSLVAGAVLSRSGANVLTFGAGSRLTVL.